Presented here are 20 T cell receptor beta chains from one specimen sequenced in a study of T cells in Graves' hyperthyroidism and ophthalmopathy. The TCR beta CDR3 regions underwent amplification using RNA transcripts as the source. The HTBI primer set drove a first-round RT-PCR of the TCR CDR3. TCRdb passed the multiplex PCR reads through MiXCR, listing each CDR3 protein once. The table lists more than 500,000 distinct CDR3 sequences, 14% to 15% of them singletons. The material sequenced was blood. These TCRs come from a middle-aged woman with Graves' ophthalmopathy.

This clonotype has at least ten counts. The chain couples TRBV5-5 to TRBJ2-5, with D possibly matching TRBD1 (5 bases). V was pared by 3 bases and J by 2 bases, with 17 bases between. CDR3 length: 16 amino acids. Germline assignment: CDR1 SGHKS and CDR2 YYEKEE (reference sequence). This chain's CDR3 is CASSWGVGVGQETQYF. Written as DNA, the CDR3 is TGTGCCAGCAGCTGGGGCGTAGGGGTAGGGCAAGAGACCCAGTACTTC.

This clonotype occurred many times. The chain carries TRBV12-3 or TRBV12-4 and TRBJ1-1; weak D call: TRBD1 (6 bases). Trimming cost V 4 bases and J 6 bases, with 18 bases left between them. This CDR3 comprises 15 residues. For the CDR3, the DNA is TGTGCCAGCAGTTCCCCTCAGGGACATGGGGCTGAAGCTTTCTTT. It codes for CASSSPQGHGAEAFF.

This chain links TRBV5-6 with TRBJ2-7, with 7 nucleotides matching TRBD1. The length of the CDR3 is 14 residues. Trimming at V came to 1 base and at J to 4 bases, leaving 5 bases not matched to a gene. Germline CDR1 is SGHDT and CDR2 is YYEEEE. The CDR3 protein is CASSLTGAVYEQYF. In DNA, the CDR3 is TGTGCCAGCAGCTTGACAGGGGCGGTTTACGAGCAGTACTTC.

This clonotype was counted only a few times. The V and J genes are TRBV11-2 and TRBJ2-7; the match to TRBD1 covers 7 bases. This CDR3 has 16 residues. The ends lost 5 bases at V and 0 bases at J; junction bases unmatched: 10. CDR1 and CDR2 from the germline V gene are SGHAT and FQNNGV. The CDR3 DNA follows: TGTGCCAGCAGCCCACGGACAGGCTGGAGCTCCTACGAGCAGTACTTC. It yields the protein CASSPRTGWSSYEQYF.

This clonotype was seen more than once but under ten times. The V call is TRBV6-1, the J call TRBJ1-1; 9 bases align to TRBD1. CDR3 length equals 16 residues. Germline CDR1 MNHNS, CDR2 SASEGT. With V trimmed by 5 bases and J by 1 base, 8 bases remained unmatched. The CDR3 DNA sequence: TGTGCCAGCAGTCTGGGACAGGGTCAGGGGAACACTGAAGCTTTCTTT. Its protein product is CASSLGQGQGNTEAFF.

This clonotype was picked up many times. This rearrangement joins TRBV27 to TRBJ2-7; unclear D gene. The CDR3 contains 15 residues. CDR1 and CDR2 from the germline V gene are MNHEY and SMNVEV (reference sequence). V lost 1 base and J lost 5, with 15 bases in between. Written as DNA, the CDR3 is TGTGCCAGCAGTTTATTCTCGGGCGGTGGGAACGAGCAGTACTTC. Translating gives CASSLFSGGGNEQYF.

Ten or more counts support this clonotype. The chain recombines TRBV13 with TRBJ2-5; no reliable D call. Germline V gene data show CDR1 as PRHDT and CDR2 as FYEKMQ (reference sequence). The CDR3 extends over 14 amino acids. V was cut by 0 bases and J by 7 bases, with 12 bases left in between. The CDR3 DNA is TGTGCCAGCAGCTTAGGCCTGGCGGATAGGACCCAGTACTTC. It encodes CASSLGLADRTQYF.

This clonotype was counted ten times or more. V and J are TRBV12-3 or TRBV12-4 and TRBJ1-2, with a possible D match to TRBD1 (5 bases). The CDR3 consists of 11 residues. Trimming stripped 4 bases from V and 7 bases from J, with 7 bases between. This CDR3 is CASSSGPGYTF. The CDR3 DNA is TGTGCCAGCAGTTCAGGGCCTGGCTACACCTTC.

This clonotype came up a few times. At one end, the junction sequence differs from germline, possibly due to a read error. The gene calls are TRBV28 and TRBJ2-2, with D tentatively TRBD2 (7 bases). Germline CDR1 is MDHEN and CDR2 is SYDVKM. The CDR3 contains 15 residues. The CDR3 region has the DNA TGTGCCAGCACTTTAGGGGGAGGGGGCACCGGGGAGCTGTTTTTT. Its protein product is CASTLGGGGTGELFF.

This clonotype was picked up many times. The rearrangement uses TRBV6-5 and TRBJ1-5; TRBD1 aligns across 8 bases. The V and J ends lost 6 bases and 1 base, in that order; junction bases with no gene match: 8. The germline V gene has CDR1 MNHEY and CDR2 SVGAGI. CDR3 length: 16 amino acids. In nucleotides, the CDR3 is TGTGCCAGCAGGTATAAACGGACAGGGAGCAATCAGCCCCAGCATTTT. Its protein is CASRYKRTGSNQPQHF.

This clonotype was observed many times. This chain joins TRBV6-1 and TRBJ1-1, with D uncertain. From germline, CDR1 is MNHNS and CDR2 SASEGT. V shed 4 bases and J shed 2 bases, with 11 bases lying between them. This CDR3 spans 14 amino acids. CDR3 amino acids: CASSGSRINTEAFF. Here the CDR3 DNA reads TGTGCCAGCAGTGGTAGCAGGATAAACACTGAAGCTTTCTTT.

The table lists this clonotype with many counts. The V and J genes are TRBV6-5 and TRBJ2-2; no definite D call. This CDR3 has 13 amino acids. V was trimmed by 3 bases and J by 6 bases, leaving 8 bases between them. Germline values: CDR1 MNHEY, CDR2 SVGAGI. CDR3 sequence (DNA): TGTGCCAGCAGTTATACTTATTCCGGGGAGCTGTTTTTT. It codes for CASSYTYSGELFF.

This clonotype has ten or more counts. As DNA, the CDR3 is TGTGCCAGCAGTCAGGATACAGGGGGCGGTTATGGCTACACCTTC. Amino acids: CASSQDTGGGYGYTF. The V and J genes are TRBV28 and TRBJ1-2, with 9 bases fitting TRBD1. The junction had 9 bases not matched to a gene; V was cut back by 5 bases and J by 5 bases. Germline V gene data show CDR1 as MDHEN and CDR2 as SYDVKM. The CDR3 spans 15 residues.

This clonotype has only one observation. V usage is TRBV12-3 or TRBV12-4 and J usage is TRBJ1-2; a weak D match, TRBD1 (5 bases). The CDR3 is made up of 10 amino acids. V was clipped by 5 bases and J by 13 bases, with 11 bases between them. The CDR3 sequence is CASSQGVSTF. CDR3 bases: TGTGCCAGCAGTCAGGGAGTTTCCACCTTC.

This clonotype came up many times. The chain employs TRBV27 and TRBJ2-2, with TRBD1 matching 7 bases. Germline V gives CDR1 MNHEY, CDR2 SMNVEV (reference sequence). The CDR3 consists of 16 residues. J was trimmed by 7 bases and V by 4 bases; bases with no gene match: 12. The CDR3 here is CASSYLLTGAGGELFF. The CDR3 coding sequence is TGTGCCAGCAGTTACCTTTTAACAGGGGCGGGCGGGGAGCTGTTTTTT.

This clonotype was observed many times. This chain connects TRBV20-1 to TRBJ1-3; D not resolved. The germline V gene has CDR1 DFQATT and CDR2 SNEGSKA (reference sequence). V dropped 6 bases and J dropped 0 bases, with 9 bases sitting between them. This CDR3 has 13 residues. The CDR3, as DNA: TGCAGTGCCCGGCACGACTCTGGAAACACCATATATTTT. It specifies CSARHDSGNTIYF.

The table lists this clonotype with many counts. The chain couples TRBV2 to TRBJ2-2; tentatively, D is TRBD1 (5 bases). Germline assignment: CDR1 SNHLY and CDR2 FYNNEI. The CDR3 loop spans 15 amino acids. Trimming cost V 6 bases and J 4 bases, with 15 bases left between them. The CDR3 protein is CASSAQTDSTGELFF. Here the CDR3 DNA reads TGTGCCAGCAGCGCTCAGACAGACAGCACCGGGGAGCTGTTTTTT.

The table lists this clonotype with many counts. The rearrangement links TRBV2 to TRBJ1-5, with D maybe TRBD1 (5 bases). The CDR3 covers 15 residues. Germline V gene data show CDR1 as SNHLY and CDR2 as FYNNEI. Trimming took 0 bases from V and 7 from J, leaving 13 bases between them. The CDR3 DNA reads as TGTGCCAGCAGTGAAGCGCTTCGGGGCGGGCAGCCCCAGCATTTT. Its translation: CASSEALRGGQPQHF.

This clonotype was seen many times. The gene calls are TRBV10-2 and TRBJ2-2; D gene unclear. Germline lookup yields CDR1 WSHSY and CDR2 SAAADI. V was shortened by 8 bases and J by 2 bases, with 6 bases between the two germline ends. The CDR3 has 12 residues. The CDR3 coding sequence is TGCGCCAGCGAATCAAACACCGGGGAGCTGTTTTTT. It is translated as CASESNTGELFF.

This clonotype was recorded a few times. V gene TRBV3-1 combines with J gene TRBJ1-5; tentative D call: TRBD1 (5 bases). V was clipped by 0 bases and J by 6 bases, with 18 bases between them. From germline, CDR1 is LGHDT and CDR2 YNNKEL (reference sequence). The CDR3 sequence is 17 residues long. DNA for the CDR3: TGTGCCAGCAGCCAAGAGGGGCGGGTTATATATGCTCAGCCCCAGCATTTT. It codes for CASSQEGRVIYAQPQHF.